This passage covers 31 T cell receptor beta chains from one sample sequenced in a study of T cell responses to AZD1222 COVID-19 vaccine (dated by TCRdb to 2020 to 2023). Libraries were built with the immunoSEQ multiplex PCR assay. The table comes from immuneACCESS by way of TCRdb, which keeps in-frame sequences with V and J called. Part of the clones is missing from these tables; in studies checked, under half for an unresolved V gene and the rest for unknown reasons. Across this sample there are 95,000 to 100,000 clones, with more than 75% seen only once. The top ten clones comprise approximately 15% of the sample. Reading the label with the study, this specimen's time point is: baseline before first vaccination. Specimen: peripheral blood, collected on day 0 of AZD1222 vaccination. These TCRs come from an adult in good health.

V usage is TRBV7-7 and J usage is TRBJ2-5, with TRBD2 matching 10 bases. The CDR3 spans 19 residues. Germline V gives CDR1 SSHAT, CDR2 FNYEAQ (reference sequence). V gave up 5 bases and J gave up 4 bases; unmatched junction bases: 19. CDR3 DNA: TGTGCCAGCAGCCCCCCCGGTGGACTAGCGGAGACGGGGGGAGAGACCCAGTACTTC. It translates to CASSPPGGLAETGGETQYF.

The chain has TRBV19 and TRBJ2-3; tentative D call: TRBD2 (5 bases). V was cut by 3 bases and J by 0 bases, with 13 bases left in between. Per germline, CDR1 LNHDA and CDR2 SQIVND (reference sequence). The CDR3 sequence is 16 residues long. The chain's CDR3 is CASSIGGSASTDTQYF. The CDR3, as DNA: TGTGCCAGTAGTATTGGTGGGAGCGCTAGCACAGATACGCAGTATTTT.

CDR3 in DNA: TGTGCCATCAGAACAGACAGGGTCCAAGAGACCCAGTACTTC. Its protein is CAIRTDRVQETQYF. The chain carries TRBV10-3 and TRBJ2-5; 7 bases align to TRBD1. The ends lost 6 bases at V and 1 base at J; junction bases unmatched: 5. The CDR3 length is 14 residues. CDR1 and CDR2 (germline): ENHRY, SYGVKD.

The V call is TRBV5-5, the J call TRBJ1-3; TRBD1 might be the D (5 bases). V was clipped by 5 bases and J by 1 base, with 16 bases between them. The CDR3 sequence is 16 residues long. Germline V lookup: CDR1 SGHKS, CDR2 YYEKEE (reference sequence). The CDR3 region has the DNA TGTGCCAGCAGGAGAGGGGCGGGGGGTTCTGGAAACACCATATATTTT. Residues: CASRRGAGGSGNTIYF.

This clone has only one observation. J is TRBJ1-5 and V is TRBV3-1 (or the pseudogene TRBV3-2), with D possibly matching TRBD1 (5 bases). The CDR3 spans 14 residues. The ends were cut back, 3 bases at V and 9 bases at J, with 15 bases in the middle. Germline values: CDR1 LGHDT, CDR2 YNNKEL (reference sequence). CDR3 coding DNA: TGTGCCAGCAGCCAGGGGACGGCAACCGTGCCCCAGCATTTT. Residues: CASSQGTATVPQHF.

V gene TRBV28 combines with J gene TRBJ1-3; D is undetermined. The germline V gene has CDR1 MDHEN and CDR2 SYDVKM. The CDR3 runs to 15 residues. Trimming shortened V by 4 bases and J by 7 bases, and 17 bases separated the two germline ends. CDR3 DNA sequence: TGTGCCAGCAGTTCCGGACCGCGTACTACGAACACCATATATTTT. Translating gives CASSSGPRTTNTIYF.

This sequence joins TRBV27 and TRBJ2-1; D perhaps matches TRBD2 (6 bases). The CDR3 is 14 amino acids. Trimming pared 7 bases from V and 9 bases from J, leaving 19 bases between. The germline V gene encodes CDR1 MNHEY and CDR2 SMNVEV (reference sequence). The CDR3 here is CASTARLETTEQFF. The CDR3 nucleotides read TGTGCCAGCACCGCCCGACTAGAAACCACTGAGCAGTTCTTC.

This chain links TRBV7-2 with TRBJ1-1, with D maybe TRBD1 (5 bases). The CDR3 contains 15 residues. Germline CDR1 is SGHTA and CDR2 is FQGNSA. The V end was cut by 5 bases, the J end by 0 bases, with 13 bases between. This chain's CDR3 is CASSPGGFMNTEAFF. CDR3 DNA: TGTGCCAGCAGCCCGGGGGGGTTCATGAACACTGAAGCTTTCTTT. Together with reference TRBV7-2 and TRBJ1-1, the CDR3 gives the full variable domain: GAGVSQSPSNKVTEKGKDVELRCDPISGHTALYWYRQSLGQGLEFLIYFQGNSAPDKSGLPSDRFSAERTGGSVSTLTIQRTQQEDSAVYLCASSPGGFMNTEAFFGQGTRLTVV.

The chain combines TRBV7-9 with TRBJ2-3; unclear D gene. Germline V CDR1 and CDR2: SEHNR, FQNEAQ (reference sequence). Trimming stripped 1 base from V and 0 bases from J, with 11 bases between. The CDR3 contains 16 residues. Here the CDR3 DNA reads TGTGCCAGCAGCTTAGTCGGCCCCGTTAGCACAGATACGCAGTATTTT. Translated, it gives CASSLVGPVSTDTQYF.

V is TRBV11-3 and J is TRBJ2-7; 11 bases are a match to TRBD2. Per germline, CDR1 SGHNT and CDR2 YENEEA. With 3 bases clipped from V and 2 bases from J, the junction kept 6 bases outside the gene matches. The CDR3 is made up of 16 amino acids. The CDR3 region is CASSFSGTSGTYEQYF. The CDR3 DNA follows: TGTGCCAGCAGCTTCTCCGGGACTAGCGGAACCTACGAGCAGTACTTC.

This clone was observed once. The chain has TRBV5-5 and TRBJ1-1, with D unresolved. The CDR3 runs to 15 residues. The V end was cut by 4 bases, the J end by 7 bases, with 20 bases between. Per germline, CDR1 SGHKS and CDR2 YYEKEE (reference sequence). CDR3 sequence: CASSQTSSGIYEAFF. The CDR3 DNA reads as TGTGCCAGCAGCCAGACATCTTCCGGAATATATGAAGCTTTCTTT.

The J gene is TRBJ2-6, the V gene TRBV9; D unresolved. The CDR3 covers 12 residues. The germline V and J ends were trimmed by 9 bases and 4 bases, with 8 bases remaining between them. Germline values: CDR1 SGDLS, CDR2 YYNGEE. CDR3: CATMGGANVLTF. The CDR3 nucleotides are TGTGCCACCATGGGGGGGGCCAACGTCCTGACTTTC.

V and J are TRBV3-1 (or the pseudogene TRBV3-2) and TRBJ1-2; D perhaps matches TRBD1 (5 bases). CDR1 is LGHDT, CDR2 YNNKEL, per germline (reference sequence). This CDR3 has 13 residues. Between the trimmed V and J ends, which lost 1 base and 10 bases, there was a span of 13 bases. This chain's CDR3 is CASSQARAGTYTF. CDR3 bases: TGTGCCAGCAGCCAAGCGCGGGCAGGGACCTACACCTTC.

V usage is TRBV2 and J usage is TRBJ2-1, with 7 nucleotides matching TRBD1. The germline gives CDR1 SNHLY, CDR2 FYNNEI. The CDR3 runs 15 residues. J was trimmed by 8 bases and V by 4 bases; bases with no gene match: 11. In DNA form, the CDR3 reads TGTGCCAGCAGTGCCGCGCGACAGGGTGACGATGAGCAGTTCTTC. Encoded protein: CASSAARQGDDEQFF.

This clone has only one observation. The CDR3 protein is CAWSGYSGYTF. CDR3 coding DNA: TGTGCCTGGAGTGGCTATAGTGGCTACACCTTC. The chain employs TRBV30 and TRBJ1-2; D is unclear. CDR1 and CDR2 from the germline V gene are GTSNPN and SVGIG (reference sequence). This CDR3 contains 11 residues. V lost 1 base and J lost 7, with 7 bases in between.

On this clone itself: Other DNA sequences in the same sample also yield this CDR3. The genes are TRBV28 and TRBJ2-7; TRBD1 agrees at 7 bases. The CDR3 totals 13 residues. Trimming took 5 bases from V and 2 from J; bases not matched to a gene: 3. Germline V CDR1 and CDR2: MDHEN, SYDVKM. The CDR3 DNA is TGTGCCAGCAGTCCGGGACAGACCTACGAGCAGTACTTC. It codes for CASSPGQTYEQYF.

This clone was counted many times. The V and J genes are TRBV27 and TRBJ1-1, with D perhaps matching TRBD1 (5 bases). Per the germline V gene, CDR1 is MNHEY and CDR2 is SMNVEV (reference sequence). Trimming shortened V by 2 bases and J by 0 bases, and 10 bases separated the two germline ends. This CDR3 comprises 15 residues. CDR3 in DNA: TGTGCCAGCAGTTTAAGGTACAGGCTGAACACTGAAGCTTTCTTT. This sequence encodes CASSLRYRLNTEAFF.

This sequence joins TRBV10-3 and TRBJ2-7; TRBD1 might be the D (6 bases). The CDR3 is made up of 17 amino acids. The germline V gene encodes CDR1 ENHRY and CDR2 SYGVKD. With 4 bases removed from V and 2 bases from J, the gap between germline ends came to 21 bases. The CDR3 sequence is CAISAQGEKTGTYEQYF. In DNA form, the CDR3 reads TGTGCCATCAGTGCCCAAGGGGAAAAGACAGGCACCTACGAGCAGTACTTC.

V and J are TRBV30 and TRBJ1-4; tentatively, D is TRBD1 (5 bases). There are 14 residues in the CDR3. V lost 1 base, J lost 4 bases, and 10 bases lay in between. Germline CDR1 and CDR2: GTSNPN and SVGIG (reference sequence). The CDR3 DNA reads TGTGCCTGGAGTGCCCGGGGGTTTAATGAAAAACTGTTTTTT. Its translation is CAWSARGFNEKLFF.

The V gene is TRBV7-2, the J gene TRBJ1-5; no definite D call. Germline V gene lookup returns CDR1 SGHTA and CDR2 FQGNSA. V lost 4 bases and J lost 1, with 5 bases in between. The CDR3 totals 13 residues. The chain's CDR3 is CASSYNSNQPQHF. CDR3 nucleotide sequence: TGTGCCAGCAGCTACAACAGCAATCAGCCCCAGCATTTT.

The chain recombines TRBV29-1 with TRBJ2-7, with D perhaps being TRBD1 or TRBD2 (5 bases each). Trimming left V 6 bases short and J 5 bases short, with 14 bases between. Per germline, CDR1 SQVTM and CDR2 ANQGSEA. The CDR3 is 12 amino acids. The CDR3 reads CSVAEGLDEQYF. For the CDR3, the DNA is TGCAGCGTCGCCGAGGGGCTGGACGAGCAGTACTTC.

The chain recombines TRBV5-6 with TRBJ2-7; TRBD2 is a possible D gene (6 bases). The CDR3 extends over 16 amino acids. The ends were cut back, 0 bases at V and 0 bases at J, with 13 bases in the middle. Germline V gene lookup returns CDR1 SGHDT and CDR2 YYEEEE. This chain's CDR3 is CASSLGGTADSYEQYF. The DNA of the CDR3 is TGTGCCAGCAGCTTGGGAGGGACTGCCGACTCCTACGAGCAGTACTTC.

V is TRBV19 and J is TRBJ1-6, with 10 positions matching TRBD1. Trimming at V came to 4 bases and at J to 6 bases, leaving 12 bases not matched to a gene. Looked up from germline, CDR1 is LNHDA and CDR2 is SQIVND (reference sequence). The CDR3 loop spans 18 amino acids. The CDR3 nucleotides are TGTGCCAGTAGTACGACAGGGGGCCTGGGTGCCGTTAATTCACCCCTCCACTTT. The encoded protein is CASSTTGGLGAVNSPLHF.

This CDR3 is CASSEGQINEKLFF. The CDR3 nucleotides are TGTGCCAGCAGCGAGGGACAGATTAATGAAAAACTGTTTTTT. The gene calls are TRBV7-9 and TRBJ1-4; 7 bases align to TRBD1. Trimming removed 5 bases from V and 4 bases from J; junction bases left unmatched: 4. Germline V gene data show CDR1 as SEHNR and CDR2 as FQNEAQ (reference sequence). The CDR3 covers 14 residues.

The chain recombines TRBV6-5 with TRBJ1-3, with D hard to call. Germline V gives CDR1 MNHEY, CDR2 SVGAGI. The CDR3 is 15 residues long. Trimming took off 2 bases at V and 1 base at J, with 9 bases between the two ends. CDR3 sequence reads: CASSYGSASGNTIYF. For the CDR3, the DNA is TGTGCCAGCAGTTACGGCTCGGCTTCTGGAAACACCATATATTTT.

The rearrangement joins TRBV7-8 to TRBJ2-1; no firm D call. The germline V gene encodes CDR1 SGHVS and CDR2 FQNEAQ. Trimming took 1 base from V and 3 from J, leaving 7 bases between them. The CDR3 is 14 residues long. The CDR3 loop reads CASSLELFYNEQFF. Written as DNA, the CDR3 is TGTGCCAGCAGCTTAGAACTCTTCTACAATGAGCAGTTCTTC.

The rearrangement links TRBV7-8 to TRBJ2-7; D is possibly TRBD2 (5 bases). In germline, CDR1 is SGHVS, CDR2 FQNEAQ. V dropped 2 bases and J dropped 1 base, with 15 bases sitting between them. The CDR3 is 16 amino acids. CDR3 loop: CASSLSYVALSYEQYF. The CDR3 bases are TGTGCCAGCAGCTTAAGCTATGTAGCGCTATCCTACGAGCAGTACTTC.

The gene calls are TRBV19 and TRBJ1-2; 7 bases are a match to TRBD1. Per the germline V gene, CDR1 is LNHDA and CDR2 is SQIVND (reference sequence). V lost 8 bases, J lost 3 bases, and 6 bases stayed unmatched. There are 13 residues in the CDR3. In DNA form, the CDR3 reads TGTGCCAGTCGTCTTGACAGGGACTATGGCTACACCTTC. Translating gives CASRLDRDYGYTF.

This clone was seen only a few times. CDR3 bases: TGCGCCAGCAGCTACAGACTAGCGGGAGATAAGCAGTACTTC. Amino acid sequence: CASSYRLAGDKQYF. The rearrangement joins TRBV5-1 to TRBJ2-7, with 12 bases that match TRBD2. J was trimmed by 8 bases and V by 3 bases; bases with no gene match: 6. Germline V gives CDR1 SGHRS, CDR2 YFSETQ. CDR3 length: 14 amino acids.

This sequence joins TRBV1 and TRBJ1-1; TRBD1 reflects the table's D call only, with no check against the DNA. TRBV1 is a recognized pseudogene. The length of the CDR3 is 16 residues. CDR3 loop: CTSSQRVGQLNTEAFF. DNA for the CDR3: TGCACCAGCAGCCAGAGGGTAGGACAGCTGAACACTGAAGCTTTCTTT.

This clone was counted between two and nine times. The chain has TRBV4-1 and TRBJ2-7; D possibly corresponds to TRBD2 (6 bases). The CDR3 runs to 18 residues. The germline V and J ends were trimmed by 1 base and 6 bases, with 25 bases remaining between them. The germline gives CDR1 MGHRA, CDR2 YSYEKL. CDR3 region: CASSQAKLLTGVDAEQYF. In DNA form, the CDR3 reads TGCGCCAGCAGCCAAGCCAAGCTTCTTACGGGAGTGGACGCCGAGCAGTACTTC.